This entry lists 28 T cell receptor beta chains sequenced from one sample in a study of T cells in pancreatic ductal adenocarcinoma. Using immunoSEQ multiplex PCR, the repertoire was profiled, and TCRdb retains in-frame clones only, with some absent. The sample lists tens of thousands of clones, roughly 92% seen once, with over 2% in the top ten. The selected patients with pancreatic ductal adenocarcinoma had surgery but no neoadjuvant therapy. Sequenced sample: PBMCs. These TCRs come from a human donor with pancreatic ductal adenocarcinoma.

This clone has more than one count but fewer than ten. The rearrangement uses TRBV27 and TRBJ2-4; D is ambiguous. Germline-derived CDR1 and CDR2 are MNHEY and SMNVEV (reference sequence). V lost 0 bases and J lost 4, with 4 bases in between. This CDR3 has 13 residues. CDR3 nucleotides: TGTGCCAGCAGTTTATCGATAAAAAACATTCAGTACTTC. It is translated as CASSLSIKNIQYF.

This chain uses TRBV4-1 with TRBJ2-7; D call uncertain. V lost 4 bases to trimming and J lost 3 bases, with 19 bases between them. CDR1 is MGHRA, CDR2 YSYEKL, per germline. This CDR3 has 16 residues. The CDR3 DNA follows: TGCGCCAGCAGCCTTTCTGTTGGGCTTCTCGACTACGAGCAGTACTTC. This translates into CASSLSVGLLDYEQYF.

The chain carries TRBV7-2 and TRBJ2-5; TRBD2 matches at 15 bases. The V gene end was trimmed by 8 bases and the J gene end by 5 bases; junction bases not matched to a gene: 18. CDR3 size: 19 residues. Per the germline V gene, CDR1 is SGHTA and CDR2 is FQGNSA. The CDR3 DNA sequence: TGTGCCAGCTGCGCTACCCCGTCCGGGACTAGCGGGAGGTTGGAGACCCAGTACTTC. This codes for CASCATPSGTSGRLETQYF.

V and J are TRBV9 and TRBJ2-1, with TRBD2 matching 10 bases. The ends lost 4 bases at V and 4 bases at J; junction bases unmatched: 8. Per germline, CDR1 SGDLS and CDR2 YYNGEE. CDR3 length: 16 residues. The CDR3 nucleotides read TGTGCCAGCAGCACCGGACTAGCGGATACGTACAATGAGCAGTTCTTC. Translated, it gives CASSTGLADTYNEQFF.

This clone was seen once. The rearrangement links TRBV2 to TRBJ1-4; 9 positions match TRBD1. This CDR3 spans 14 amino acids. Germline loops: CDR1 SNHLY, CDR2 FYNNEI. Trimming took 5 bases from V and 6 from J; bases not matched to a gene: 4. CDR3 residues: CASSLQGAYEKLFF. The CDR3 DNA reads TGTGCCAGCAGTTTACAGGGGGCTTATGAAAAACTGTTTTTT.

This rearrangement joins TRBV5-1 to TRBJ1-2, with 8 bases aligning to TRBD1. The CDR3 extends over 17 amino acids. Germline CDR1 reads SGHRS; CDR2 reads YFSETQ. V was pared by 0 bases and J by 1 base, with 8 bases of the junction left unmatched. CDR3: CASSLGVGQGLNYGYTF. Here the CDR3 DNA reads TGCGCCAGCAGCTTGGGGGTCGGACAGGGACTTAACTATGGCTACACCTTC.

This chain connects TRBV5-6 to TRBJ2-5; 9 bases fit TRBD2. This CDR3 is built from 16 residues. The junction had 4 bases not matched to a gene; V was cut back by 0 bases and J by 1 base. Germline V CDR1 and CDR2: SGHDT, YYEEEE. The CDR3 region has the DNA TGTGCCAGCAGCTTGGTGGGACTAGCATTCCAAGAGACCCAGTACTTC. Translating gives CASSLVGLAFQETQYF.

This sequence joins TRBV25-1 and TRBJ2-2; 7 bases agree with TRBD1. The germline V gene has CDR1 MGHDK and CDR2 SYGVNS. With V trimmed by 5 bases and J by 6 bases, 0 bases remained unmatched. CDR3 size: 12 residues. In DNA, the CDR3 is TGTGCCAGCAGTCAGGGGGCCGGGGAGCTGTTTTTT. Protein product: CASSQGAGELFF.

A single count supports this clone. The chain has TRBV30 and TRBJ1-5; 7 nucleotides align to TRBD1. The CDR3 consists of 15 residues. CDR1 is GTSNPN and CDR2 is SVGIG in the germline V gene (reference sequence). The V segment lost 2 bases and the J segment 4 bases; nucleotides outside the gene matches: 8. For the CDR3, the DNA is TGTGCCTGGAGTACATTCCGGGACAGAAATCAGCCCCAGCATTTT. Translating gives CAWSTFRDRNQPQHF.

CDR3 nucleotide sequence: TGTGCCAGCTCACCATCGGACAGGGTTAACTATGGCTACACCTTC. Translated, it gives CASSPSDRVNYGYTF. The chain joins TRBV18 to TRBJ1-2, with 8 nucleotides matching TRBD1. Germline loops: CDR1 KGHSH, CDR2 LQKENI. The CDR3 is 15 residues long. Losses at the gene ends were 2 bases for V and 1 base for J; bases not matched to a gene: 3.

The chain uses TRBV28 and TRBJ2-4; tentatively, D is TRBD1 or TRBD2 (6 bases each). The CDR3 contains 16 residues. Germline loops: CDR1 MDHEN, CDR2 SYDVKM. The germline V and J ends were trimmed by 4 bases and 1 base, with 14 bases remaining between them. CDR3 region: CASSSTRGLAKNIQYF. CDR3 DNA sequence: TGTGCCAGCAGTTCGACACGGGGGCTTGCCAAAAACATTCAGTACTTC.

The chain has TRBV29-1 and TRBJ2-2; D is unresolved. The CDR3 length is 14 residues. The V end was cut by 4 bases, the J end by 4 bases, with 13 bases between. Germline CDR1 is SQVTM and CDR2 is ANQGSEA. The CDR3 is CSVVTIPATGELFF. CDR3 DNA sequence: TGCAGCGTTGTAACGATCCCCGCCACCGGGGAGCTGTTTTTT.

V and J are TRBV5-4 and TRBJ2-5; 7 bases fit TRBD1. The CDR3 spans 15 residues. J lost 5 bases, V lost 4 bases, and 11 bases had no gene match. CDR1 is SGHNT, CDR2 YYREEE, per germline (reference sequence). This CDR3 reads CASSPGTVARETQYF. CDR3 nucleotide sequence: TGTGCCAGCAGCCCCGGGACAGTCGCGCGGGAGACCCAGTACTTC.

The chain recombines TRBV13 with TRBJ1-2, with 11 bases that match TRBD1. The ends lost 6 bases at V and 4 bases at J; junction bases unmatched: 4. The CDR3 contains 14 residues. Germline-derived CDR1 and CDR2 are PRHDT and FYEKMQ (reference sequence). The CDR3 DNA sequence: TGTGCCAGCAGTGCCGGGACAGGGGGCTATGGCTACACCTTC. The encoded protein is CASSAGTGGYGYTF. The complete variable domain, with remaining parts taken from reference TRBV13 and TRBJ1-2, reads AAGVIQSPRHLIKEKRETATLKCYPIPRHDTVYWYQQGPGQDPQFLISFYEKMQSDKGSIPDRFSAQQFSDYHSELNMSSLELGDSALYFCASSAGTGGYGYTFGSGTRLTVV.

J is TRBJ1-2 and V is TRBV29-1; 9 nucleotides line up with TRBD1. Trimming at V came to 6 bases and at J to 6 bases, leaving 5 bases not matched to a gene. This CDR3 spans 12 amino acids. The germline gives CDR1 SQVTM, CDR2 ANQGSEA. The CDR3 DNA sequence: TGCAGCGTCGAGGACAGGGGAGATGGCTACACCTTC. It codes for CSVEDRGDGYTF.

V gene TRBV7-3 combines with J gene TRBJ1-1, with D hard to call. This CDR3 has 16 residues. Germline V lookup: CDR1 SGHTA, CDR2 FQGTGA. Trimming cost V 1 base and J 1 base, with 13 bases left between them. CDR3 amino acids: CASSLNSAQRNTEAFF. The CDR3 DNA sequence: TGTGCCAGCAGCTTAAATTCGGCCCAACGGAACACTGAAGCTTTCTTT.

This chain joins TRBV27 and TRBJ1-4; TRBD1 agrees at 9 bases. V shed 3 bases, J shed 7 bases, and the junction held 6 bases outside the gene matches. This CDR3 region has 15 residues. Germline V gives CDR1 MNHEY, CDR2 SMNVEV (reference sequence). CDR3 bases: TGTGCCAGCAGTTTCAGGAGACAGGGGGGTGAAAAACTGTTTTTT. This translates into CASSFRRQGGEKLFF.

The CDR3 loop reads CASRDRGTEAFF. The CDR3 DNA sequence: TGTGCCAGTAGAGACAGGGGCACTGAAGCTTTCTTT. The V call is TRBV19, the J call TRBJ1-1, with 8 bases lining up with TRBD1. With V trimmed by 6 bases and J by 4 bases, 1 base remained unmatched. This CDR3 has 12 residues. The germline V gene has CDR1 LNHDA and CDR2 SQIVND (reference sequence). Full variable domain (rest looked up from reference TRBV19 and TRBJ1-1): DGGITQSPKYLFRKEGQNVTLSCEQNLNHDAMYWYRQDPGQGLRLIYYSQIVNDFQKGDIAEGYSVSREKKESFPLTVTSAQKNPTAFYLCASRDRGTEAFFGQGTRLTVV.

V usage is TRBV7-2 and J usage is TRBJ2-5; D is perhaps TRBD1 (6 bases). There are 14 residues in the CDR3. The V gene's germline CDR1 is SGHTA and CDR2 FQGNSA. V lost 3 bases, J lost 5 bases, and 13 bases lay in between. DNA of the CDR3: TGTGCCAGCAGCTTTACTCCAGGGGTGGAGACCCAGTACTTC. Translated, it gives CASSFTPGVETQYF.

CDR3 DNA sequence: TGTGCCAGCAGTAGCGGACAGGGTGCCTACGAGCAGTACTTC. Translating gives CASSSGQGAYEQYF. V gene TRBV28 combines with J gene TRBJ2-7; the match to TRBD1 covers 8 bases. In germline, CDR1 is MDHEN, CDR2 SYDVKM. V dropped 5 bases and J dropped 2; count of bases not matched to a gene: 5. The CDR3 covers 14 residues.

This sequence joins TRBV5-4 and TRBJ2-1; TRBD1 matches 9 bases. CDR1 SGHNT and CDR2 YYREEE come from the germline V gene (reference sequence). CDR3 length: 15 amino acids. V lost 3 bases to trimming and J lost 4 bases; unmatched junction nucleotides: 5. The CDR3 sequence: CASSSTGGPYNEQFF. CDR3 DNA: TGTGCCAGCAGCTCCACAGGGGGCCCATACAATGAGCAGTTCTTC.

This chain links TRBV21-1 with TRBJ1-2. TRBV21-1 has pseudogene status. The CDR3 extends over 13 amino acids. In DNA form, the CDR3 reads TGTGCCAGCAGTCTCCAAGCCCACGGCCGCTACACCTTC. It yields the protein CASSLQAHGRYTF.

J is TRBJ2-1 and V is TRBV19; 13 bases fit TRBD2. Germline assignment: CDR1 LNHDA and CDR2 SQIVND (reference sequence). The CDR3 sequence is 17 residues long. V lost 5 bases to trimming and J lost 9 bases; unmatched junction nucleotides: 13. CDR3 DNA sequence: TGTGCCAGTAGTCCAGACACCGGGACTAGCGGGACTGGTGAGCAGTTCTTC. Its translation is CASSPDTGTSGTGEQFF.

The chain has TRBV19 and TRBJ1-1; D not certain. The CDR3 sequence is 16 residues long. Trimming removed 8 bases at V and 5 bases at J, with 24 bases between. The V gene's germline CDR1 is LNHDA and CDR2 SQIVND (reference sequence). Here the CDR3 reads CASRLKPGGKKTEAFF. In DNA, the CDR3 is TGTGCCAGTCGCCTAAAACCGGGTGGCAAGAAAACTGAAGCTTTCTTT. The full variable domain, rest sourced from reference TRBV19 and TRBJ1-1, is DGGITQSPKYLFRKEGQNVTLSCEQNLNHDAMYWYRQDPGQGLRLIYYSQIVNDFQKGDIAEGYSVSREKKESFPLTVTSAQKNPTAFYLCASRLKPGGKKTEAFFGQGTRLTVV.

The chain is built from TRBV25-1 and TRBJ2-1; TRBD2 matches at 14 bases. This CDR3 comprises 16 residues. From germline, CDR1 is MGHDK and CDR2 SYGVNS. V was clipped by 6 bases and J by 7 bases; unmatched bases: 8. The CDR3 loop is CASSGTSGGNYNEQFF. The DNA of the CDR3 is TGTGCCAGCAGCGGGACTAGCGGGGGCAATTATAATGAGCAGTTCTTC.

This chain links TRBV14 with TRBJ2-1; 13 nucleotides match TRBD2. The CDR3 sequence is 17 residues long. Germline V CDR1 and CDR2: SGHDN, FVKESK. Trimming removed 4 bases from V and 4 bases from J; junction bases left unmatched: 7. Here the CDR3 DNA reads TGTGCCAGCAGCCTTGGACTAGCGGGAGCGGGTTACAATGAGCAGTTCTTC. Residues: CASSLGLAGAGYNEQFF.

The V call is TRBV5-1, the J call TRBJ2-6, with TRBD2 matching 10 bases. Germline CDR1 and CDR2: SGHRS and YFSETQ. CDR3 size: 20 residues. Trimming removed 1 base from V and 2 bases from J; junction bases left unmatched: 12. CDR3 bases: TGCGCCAGCAGCTTGATGTTTGAACTAGCGGGATTACCTGGGGCCAACGTCCTGACTTTC. Translated: CASSLMFELAGLPGANVLTF.

Of note for this clone: This specimen includes other DNA sequences encoding the same CDR3. V and J are TRBV19 and TRBJ2-3, with 12 bases matching TRBD2. After removal of 8 bases from V and 3 bases from J, the junction contained 3 bases not matched to a gene. From germline, CDR1 is LNHDA and CDR2 SQIVND (reference sequence). The CDR3 length is 14 residues. The CDR3 protein is CASRLAGVTDTQYF. CDR3 bases: TGTGCCAGTCGACTAGCGGGAGTTACAGATACGCAGTATTTT.